This T cell receptor (beta chain) originates from a study of cytomegalovirus exposure and HLA in healthy donors. Data came from immunoSEQ multiplex PCR; TCRdb stores just in-frame clones and leaves some out. The sample has 70,000 or so clones; roughly 92% are singletons. Separate from the roughly 700-subject first cohort was the 120-subject validation cohort, to which the donors belonged. CDR3 size: 13 residues. Germline V gene data show CDR1 as MNHEY and CDR2 as SVGAGI. V gave up 5 bases and J gave up 5 bases, with 12 bases separating them. The specimen was PBMCs. J is TRBJ2-5 and V is TRBV6-5; a possible D gene is TRBD2 (5 bases). The receptor comes from a woman aged 18-29 years in good health and CMV-seropositive. The CDR3 DNA reads TGTGCCAGCAGTCCGGGAATAGGGGAGACCCAGTACTTC. It specifies CASSPGIGETQYF.